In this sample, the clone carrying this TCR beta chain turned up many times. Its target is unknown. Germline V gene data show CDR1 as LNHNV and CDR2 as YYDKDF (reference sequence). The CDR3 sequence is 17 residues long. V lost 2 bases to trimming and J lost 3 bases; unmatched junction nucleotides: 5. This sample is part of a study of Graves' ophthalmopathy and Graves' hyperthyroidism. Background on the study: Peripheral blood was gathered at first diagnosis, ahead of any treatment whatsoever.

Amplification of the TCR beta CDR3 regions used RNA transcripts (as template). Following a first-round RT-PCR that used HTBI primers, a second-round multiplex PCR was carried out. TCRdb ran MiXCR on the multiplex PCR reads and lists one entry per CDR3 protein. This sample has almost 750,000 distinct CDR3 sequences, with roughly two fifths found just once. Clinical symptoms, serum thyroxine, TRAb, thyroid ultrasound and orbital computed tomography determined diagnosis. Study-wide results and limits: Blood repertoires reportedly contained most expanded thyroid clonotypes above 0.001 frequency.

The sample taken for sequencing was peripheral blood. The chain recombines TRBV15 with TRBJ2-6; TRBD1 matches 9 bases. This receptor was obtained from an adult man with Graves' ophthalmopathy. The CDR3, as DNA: TGTGCCACCAGCAGATCGGACAGGGGCGGTGGGGCCAACGTCCTGACTTTC. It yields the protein CATSRSDRGGGANVLTF.